This entry lists 16 T cell receptor beta chains sequenced from one sample in a study of blood T cell repertoires in COVID-19. Repertoires were generated with immunoSEQ multiplex PCR, while TCRdb's copy carries only in-frame clones and drops some. The sample consists of approximately 200,000 clones, roughly 88% of them appearing once. Sequenced input: PBMCs or T cells enriched from blood (not recorded which). These receptors were obtained from a woman aged 30 to 39 who had been exposed to COVID-19.

This sequence joins TRBV25-1 and TRBJ1-2; 9 bases are shared with TRBD1. Germline values: CDR1 MGHDK, CDR2 SYGVNS. The CDR3 covers 15 residues. V trimming: 6 bases; J trimming: 6 bases; junction bases outside the gene matches: 11. This CDR3 reads CASRGPGQGIHGYTF. Here the CDR3 DNA reads TGTGCCAGCAGAGGACCGGGACAGGGAATTCATGGCTACACCTTC.

The rearrangement joins TRBV5-1 to TRBJ1-2; 7 nucleotides line up with TRBD1. The CDR3 is made up of 14 amino acids. V shed 2 bases, J shed 4 bases, and the junction held 5 bases outside the gene matches. Germline V gene data show CDR1 as SGHRS and CDR2 as YFSETQ. CDR3 DNA sequence: TGCGCCAGCAGCTTCGGGGACAGAGCCTATGGCTACACCTTC. As protein: CASSFGDRAYGYTF.

This clone qualifies as medium-sized. J is TRBJ2-7 and V is TRBV7-9, with D possibly matching TRBD1 (5 bases). From germline, CDR1 is SEHNR and CDR2 FQNEAQ (reference sequence). V was trimmed by 5 bases and J by 3 bases, leaving 11 bases between them. This CDR3 comprises 13 residues. CDR3: CASSDPGFYEQYF. CDR3 in DNA: TGTGCCAGCAGCGACCCAGGGTTCTACGAGCAGTACTTC. Full variable domain (missing parts from reference TRBV7-9 and TRBJ2-7): DTGVSQNPRHKITKRGQNVTFRCDPISEHNRLYWYRQTLGQGPEFLTYFQNEAQLEKSRLLSDRFSAERPKGSFSTLEIQRTEQGDSAMYLCASSDPGFYEQYFGPGTRLTVT.

The V and J genes are TRBV6-5 and TRBJ2-1; no reliable D call. Trimming took 3 bases from V and 6 from J, leaving 3 bases between them. The germline gives CDR1 MNHEY, CDR2 SVGAGI. The CDR3 covers 11 residues. CDR3 loop: CASSYINEQFF. The CDR3 coding sequence is TGTGCCAGCAGTTATATCAATGAGCAGTTCTTC.

The rearrangement links TRBV11-3 to TRBJ2-1; tentative D call: TRBD2 (6 bases). Germline V CDR1 and CDR2: SGHNT, YENEEA. V shed 5 bases and J shed 8 bases, with 13 bases lying between them. The CDR3 runs to 13 residues. CDR3 loop: CASSPHGDYEQFF. CDR3 DNA sequence: TGTGCCAGCAGCCCACACGGGGACTATGAGCAGTTCTTC.

The gene calls are TRBV6-5 and TRBJ1-4; perhaps TRBD1 as D (5 bases). This CDR3 region has 14 residues. V was shortened by 2 bases and J by 5 bases, with 9 bases between the two germline ends. Germline CDR1 reads MNHEY; CDR2 reads SVGAGI. The CDR3 region has the DNA TGTGCCAGCAGTTACGGGGGGTCGAATGAAAAACTGTTTTTT. Translated: CASSYGGSNEKLFF.

The V call is TRBV9, the J call TRBJ2-1; D perhaps matches TRBD1 (6 bases). The CDR3 is 13 amino acids. Trimming stripped 3 bases from V and 7 bases from J, with 11 bases between. Germline loops: CDR1 SGDLS, CDR2 YYNGEE. The CDR3 nucleotides read TGTGCCAGCAGCGCAAGGACAGAAAATGAGCAGTTCTTC. This codes for CASSARTENEQFF.

This clone came up a few times. The chain is built from TRBV9 and TRBJ1-1; TRBD1 aligns across 10 bases. V dropped 0 bases and J dropped 0; count of bases not matched to a gene: 2. CDR1 SGDLS and CDR2 YYNGEE come from the germline V gene. CDR3 length: 16 amino acids. The CDR3 loop is CASSVGTGGMNTEAFF. The CDR3, as DNA: TGTGCCAGCAGCGTAGGGACAGGGGGGATGAACACTGAAGCTTTCTTT.

The V call is TRBV2, the J call TRBJ1-2; D is unresolved. This CDR3 has 12 amino acids. Germline loops: CDR1 SNHLY, CDR2 FYNNEI. The V end was cut by 6 bases, the J end by 7 bases, with 12 bases between. CDR3 DNA sequence: TGTGCCAGCAGGAACTCCCGGGGTGGCTACACCTTC. The encoded protein is CASRNSRGGYTF.

The chain carries TRBV9 and TRBJ1-2, with a possible D match to TRBD1 (6 bases). The germline V and J ends were trimmed by 3 bases and 8 bases, with 14 bases remaining between them. Germline-derived CDR1 and CDR2 are SGDLS and YYNGEE. The CDR3 runs to 13 residues. CDR3 loop: CASSAQGMVGYTF. DNA of the CDR3: TGTGCCAGCAGCGCCCAGGGGATGGTCGGCTACACCTTC.

The rearrangement joins TRBV7-9 to TRBJ2-7, with 8 positions matching TRBD2. Germline-derived CDR1 and CDR2 are SEHNR and FQNEAQ (reference sequence). V lost 5 bases and J lost 5; bases outside the gene matches: 8. The length of the CDR3 is 14 residues. The CDR3: CASSHSGTSNEQYF. CDR3 nucleotide sequence: TGTGCCAGCAGCCATTCGGGGACTAGTAACGAGCAGTACTTC. Variable domain in full (rest from reference TRBV7-9 and TRBJ2-7): DTGVSQNPRHKITKRGQNVTFRCDPISEHNRLYWYRQTLGQGPEFLTYFQNEAQLEKSRLLSDRFSAERPKGSFSTLEIQRTEQGDSAMYLCASSHSGTSNEQYFGPGTRLTVT.

The V and J genes are TRBV18 and TRBJ2-6, with TRBD1 matching over 9 bases. Trimming at V came to 3 bases and at J to 0 bases, leaving 3 bases not matched to a gene. The germline gives CDR1 KGHSH, CDR2 LQKENI. The CDR3 is 17 amino acids. The chain's CDR3 is CASSPWDRDSGANVLTF. In DNA form, the CDR3 reads TGTGCCAGCTCACCTTGGGACAGGGACTCTGGGGCCAACGTCCTGACTTTC. Together with reference TRBV18 and TRBJ2-6, the CDR3 gives the full variable domain: NAGVMQNPRHLVRRRGQEARLRCSPMKGHSHVYWYRQLPEEGLKFMVYLQKENIIDESGMPKERFSAEFPKEGPSILRIQQVVRGDSAAYFCASSPWDRDSGANVLTFGAGSRLTVL.

The chain carries TRBV10-3 and TRBJ1-3; unclear D gene. The CDR3 consists of 14 residues. CDR1 and CDR2 from the germline V gene are ENHRY and SYGVKD. The V end lost 3 bases, the J end lost 0 bases, and 6 bases lay between the germline ends. DNA for the CDR3: TGTGCCATCAGTGACGGGAGCTCTGGAAACACCATATATTTT. This sequence encodes CAISDGSSGNTIYF.

This clone occurred a few times. Here the CDR3 reads CASAAGGGTEAFF. CDR3 bases: TGCGCCAGCGCCGCGGGGGGAGGCACTGAAGCTTTCTTT. The V gene is TRBV10-2, the J gene TRBJ1-1; maybe TRBD1 (5 bases). V lost 8 bases, J lost 4 bases, and 14 bases lay in between. The CDR3 has 13 residues. Germline CDR1 is WSHSY and CDR2 is SAAADI.

The genes are TRBV5-4 and TRBJ2-7, with 11 bases that match TRBD2. This CDR3 contains 18 residues. The germline V gene encodes CDR1 SGHNT and CDR2 YYREEE (reference sequence). With 3 bases clipped from V and 1 base from J, the junction kept 12 bases outside the gene matches. This CDR3 reads CASSWDSGRALTSYEQYF. The CDR3 DNA reads TGTGCCAGCAGCTGGGATAGCGGGAGGGCCCTCACGTCCTACGAGCAGTACTTC. The whole variable domain, remainder taken from reference TRBV5-4 and TRBJ2-7, is ETGVTQSPTHLIKTRGQQVTLRCSSQSGHNTVSWYQQALGQGPQFIFQYYREEENGRGNFPPRFSGLQFPNYSSELNVNALELDDSALYLCASSWDSGRALTSYEQYFGPGTRLTVT.

Here the CDR3 DNA reads TGTGCCAGCAGCCATAGTCCGGGACAGGGGGCGACTCATCGCACGGGGGAACAGTACTTC. Translated, it gives CASSHSPGQGATHRTGEQYF. This chain uses TRBV14 with TRBJ2-7; 12 bases line up with TRBD1. Germline V lookup: CDR1 SGHDN, CDR2 FVKESK. J gave up 10 bases and V 3 bases, and 25 bases lay outside the gene matches. This CDR3 comprises 20 residues.